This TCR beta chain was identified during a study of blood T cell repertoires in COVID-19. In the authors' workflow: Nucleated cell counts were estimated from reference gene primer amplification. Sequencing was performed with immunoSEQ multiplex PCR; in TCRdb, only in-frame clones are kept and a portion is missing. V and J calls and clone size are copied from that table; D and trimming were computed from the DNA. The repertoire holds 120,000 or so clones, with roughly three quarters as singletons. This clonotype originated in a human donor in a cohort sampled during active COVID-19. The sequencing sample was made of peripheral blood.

The CDR3 loop reads CASSLGPGQFF. The CDR3 nucleotides read TGTGCCAGCAGCTTGGGTCCGGGGCAGTTCTTC. The rearrangement joins TRBV7-2 to TRBJ2-1; D ambiguous. V lost 3 bases and J 12 bases, leaving 9 bases between the germline ends. The CDR3 spans 11 residues. The germline CDR1 and CDR2 sequences are SGHTA and FQGNSA.